The 2 T cell receptor beta chains listed next were all sequenced from one sample in a study of blood T cell repertoires in COVID-19. Measured with immunoSEQ multiplex PCR; TCRdb has only the in-frame clones, and not every one. Here the sample spans around 100,000 clones, 80% to 95% being singletons. Input material: peripheral blood. Every receptor here comes from a man aged 45-65 years with active COVID-19.

This clone has just one count. This sequence joins TRBV5-5 and TRBJ1-1; possibly TRBD1 for D (6 bases). The CDR3 extends over 14 amino acids. From germline, CDR1 is SGHKS and CDR2 YYEKEE (reference sequence). The V end was cut by 4 bases, the J end by 7 bases, with 17 bases between. The CDR3 here is CASSIRQESSEAFF. In DNA form, the CDR3 reads TGTGCCAGCAGCATACGACAGGAGTCAAGTGAAGCTTTCTTT.

The chain has TRBV20-1 and TRBJ2-1; 10 positions match TRBD2. Germline V CDR1 and CDR2: DFQATT, SNEGSKA (reference sequence). Trimming took 3 bases from V and 6 from J; bases not matched to a gene: 11. This CDR3 comprises 16 residues. CDR3 in DNA: TGCAGTGCTAGTGTAAGGACTAGCGGACTCCGCAATGAGCAGTTCTTC. It specifies CSASVRTSGLRNEQFF.